A selection of T cell receptor beta chains follows, all from one sample in a study of T cells expressing NK-cell markers. Reanalyzing the 5' RACE reads, TCRdb keeps one entry per CDR3 protein, without DNA. The ten top clones account for about 19%, within a sample of about 180,000 distinct CDR3 sequences. The sample comprised blood T cells: a sorted CD56 or NKG2C T cell subset, CD4+ or CD8+ T cells, or bulk PBMC T cells (not recorded which). The receptors were gathered from a man aged 18-75 years in good health. Each CDR3 is given with its conserved first and last residue. The size entry is marked missing in some rows and otherwise reads once, few, many or a size class.

V gene: TRBV11-1
J gene: TRBJ1-1
clone size: NA
CDR3 protein: CASSLEVRGAGPEAFF

V gene: TRBV13
J gene: TRBJ1-5
clone size: NA
CDR3 protein: CASSLGTGLNQPQHF

V gene: TRBV28
J gene: TRBJ1-5
clone size: NA
CDR3 protein: CASNRDRGTNQPQHF

V gene: TRBV27
J gene: TRBJ1-4
clone size: NA
CDR3 protein: CASRKGTGGEKLFF

V gene: TRBV6-1
J gene: TRBJ2-7
clone size: NA
CDR3 protein: CASRDTSGVPREQYF

V gene: TRBV7-9
J gene: TRBJ2-5
clone size: NA
CDR3 protein: CASSFGGSRETQYF

V gene: TRBV29-1
J gene: TRBJ1-1
clone size: NA
CDR3 protein: CSVPRGVEAFF

V gene: TRBV18
J gene: TRBJ1-6
clone size: NA
CDR3 protein: CASSASSYNSPLHF

V gene: TRBV7-2
J gene: TRBJ2-5
clone size: NA
CDR3 protein: CASSLWASKYQETQYF

V gene: TRBV12-3/TRBV12-4
J gene: TRBJ2-6
clone size: NA
CDR3 protein: CASRSGLSGANVLTF

V gene: TRBV6-5
J gene: TRBJ1-5
clone size: NA
CDR3 protein: CASSYEGRRNQPQHF

V gene: TRBV7-8
J gene: TRBJ2-2
clone size: NA
CDR3 protein: CASSAPGFGAGFGGELFF

V gene: TRBV6-1
J gene: TRBJ1-5
clone size: NA
CDR3 protein: CASSSTGTNQPQHF

V gene: TRBV7-8
J gene: TRBJ2-7
clone size: NA
CDR3 protein: CASSTKYEQYF

V gene: TRBV13
J gene: TRBJ2-3
clone size: NA
CDR3 protein: CASSEQGGLPDTQYF

V gene: TRBV12-5
J gene: TRBJ1-1
clone size: NA
CDR3 protein: CASGLVLVLGRGTGTEAFF

V gene: TRBV20-1
J gene: TRBJ1-6
clone size: NA
CDR3 protein: CSAPAGDYNSPLHF

V gene: TRBV9
J gene: TRBJ2-5
clone size: NA
CDR3 protein: CASSVERQGGGETQYF

V gene: TRBV27
J gene: TRBJ1-1
clone size: NA
CDR3 protein: CASSLDRKNTEAFF

V gene: TRBV25-1
J gene: TRBJ2-1
clone size: NA
CDR3 protein: CASSGVYDRTNEQFF

V gene: TRBV13
J gene: TRBJ2-2
clone size: NA
CDR3 protein: CASSSRAHTGELFF

V gene: TRBV2
J gene: TRBJ1-2
clone size: NA
CDR3 protein: CAGSEGRGGYTF

V gene: TRBV20-1
J gene: TRBJ1-1
clone size: NA
CDR3 protein: CSARGTGDTEAFF

V gene: TRBV27
J gene: TRBJ2-3
clone size: NA
CDR3 protein: CASSLSRDRLTDTQYF

V gene: TRBV27
J gene: TRBJ2-7
clone size: NA
CDR3 protein: CASSWGFRGRDEQYF

V gene: TRBV7-9
J gene: TRBJ2-3
clone size: NA
CDR3 protein: CASSYPSGNTDTQYF

V gene: TRBV7-9
J gene: TRBJ2-2
clone size: NA
CDR3 protein: CASSLVLAATGELFF

V gene: TRBV7-9
J gene: TRBJ1-6
clone size: NA
CDR3 protein: CASSLVAFNSPLHF

V gene: TRBV19
J gene: TRBJ2-1
clone size: NA
CDR3 protein: CASSMIGTSGEQFF

V gene: TRBV19
J gene: TRBJ2-1
clone size: NA
CDR3 protein: CASSTAGTGYNEQFF

V gene: TRBV20-1
J gene: TRBJ1-2
clone size: NA
CDR3 protein: CSAMGWAGGEDGYTF

V gene: TRBV4-1
J gene: TRBJ1-5
clone size: NA
CDR3 protein: CASSQEPNSNQPQHF

V gene: TRBV28
J gene: TRBJ2-3
clone size: NA
CDR3 protein: CASNSEGFWGTDTQYF

V gene: TRBV6-4
J gene: TRBJ2-3
clone size: NA
CDR3 protein: CASSGGGAQDTQYF

V gene: TRBV28
J gene: TRBJ1-4
clone size: NA
CDR3 protein: CASSFDRQGGATNEKLFF

V gene: TRBV6-2/TRBV6-3
J gene: TRBJ1-1
clone size: NA
CDR3 protein: CASSLFSGPVVGENTEAFF

V gene: TRBV7-7
J gene: TRBJ2-1
clone size: NA
CDR3 protein: CASSIGEGEQFF

V gene: TRBV7-2
J gene: TRBJ2-1
clone size: medium-sized
CDR3 protein: CASSTGGGGYNEQFF

V gene: TRBV3-1
J gene: TRBJ1-3
clone size: NA
CDR3 protein: CASSQEVEAGNTIYF

V gene: TRBV20-1
J gene: TRBJ2-7
clone size: NA
CDR3 protein: CSPLEISQRPREQYF

V gene: TRBV7-8
J gene: TRBJ2-5
clone size: NA
CDR3 protein: CASSPYGDGTQYF